This TCR beta chain was captured in a study of T-cell reconstitution after alpha-beta-depleted transplantation in children (TCRdb year 2016). As for the study more broadly: Using TCR repertoire profiling, the study followed T-cell immune reconstitution in a quantitative way in children after TCRalphabeta/CD19-depleted allogeneic hematopoietic cell transplantation.

Library construction relied on PCR. The run used an Illumina HiSeq 2500. TCR libraries were prepared with molecular barcoding, using unique molecular identifiers to normalize TCRbeta repertoire quantification. The public reads were reprocessed in TCRdb via fastp at Q25 and MiXCR, keeping in-frame beta chains. Each CDR3 protein gets just one entry, which takes the most common genes and DNA from the rows behind it. In this sample the table shows over 85,000 distinct CDR3 sequences, approximately 10% of which occur a single time. Around 8.2% of the sample comes from the top ten. Trimming leaves V shorter by 5 bases and J shorter by 7 bases, with the junction holding 16 bases beyond the gene matches. Spanning cysteine to phenylalanine, the CDR3 consists of 17 amino acids. Only the CDR3 DNA stays, 51 bases, in frame from base 1. Via the germline V gene (reference sequence), CDR1 is MNHEY and CDR2 SMNVEV.

This clonotype was seen repeatedly, ten times or more. What antigen it recognizes has not been identified. No much larger clonotype is one base removed from it; base qualities were not supplied. The origin of this receptor is a human donor who donated a stem cell graft to a child with acute lymphoblastic leukemia. The chain joins TRBV27 to TRBJ2-1; TRBD1 lines up with 8 middle nucleotides. Sequencing was performed on PBMCs from the stem cell graft donor, taken from the stem cell graft. The CDR3 corresponds to CASSPRRTQGAGNEQFF. The DNA sequence reads TGTGCCAGCAGTCCACGGCGAACGCAGGGGGCTGGGAATGAGCAGTTCTTC.